The 3 T cell receptor beta chains presented below share a single source sample, sequenced in a study of cytomegalovirus exposure and HLA in healthy donors. Primers: 60 Vbeta forward and 13 Jbeta reverse. Profiled with immunoSEQ multiplex PCR; TCRdb holds only in-frame clones, not every one. The sample contains roughly 100,000 clones, 12% of which appear only once. Sequencing was done on a sample of PBMCs. The source of these receptors is a middle-aged man in good health and CMV-seropositive.

This sequence joins TRBV4-1 and TRBJ2-1; D might be TRBD1 (6 bases). The CDR3 contains 14 residues. V was pared by 3 bases and J by 4 bases, with 10 bases between. Looked up from germline, CDR1 is MGHRA and CDR2 is YSYEKL. CDR3 amino acids: CASSQQDRYNEQFF. The DNA of the CDR3 is TGCGCCAGCAGCCAGCAAGACAGGTACAATGAGCAGTTCTTC.

This clone was observed a few times. CDR3 sequence reads: CASSQELLTGDTEAFF. CDR3 nucleotides: TGTGCCAGCAGCCAAGAGCTCTTGACAGGGGACACTGAAGCTTTCTTT. The V gene is TRBV14, the J gene TRBJ1-1, with 8 bases lining up with TRBD1. The germline V gene encodes CDR1 SGHDN and CDR2 FVKESK. CDR3 length: 16 residues. V was pared by 0 bases and J by 3 bases, with 6 bases of the junction left unmatched.

This sequence joins TRBV5-1 and TRBJ2-7; 8 bases are a match to TRBD1. V shed 4 bases, J shed 0 bases, and the junction held 6 bases outside the gene matches. Germline V gene lookup returns CDR1 SGHRS and CDR2 YFSETQ. The CDR3 spans 15 residues. CDR3 DNA sequence: TGCGCCAGCAGCCAGGGACAGGATCACTCCTACGAGCAGTACTTC. Translating gives CASSQGQDHSYEQYF.